This section outlines one T cell receptor beta chain sequence together with its context. Its antigen is undetermined. The RNA, 0.5 to 1 ug, was put through reverse transcription using random hexamers. TCR beta CDR3 was amplified by immunoSEQ multiplex PCR. This amplification extended across 54 Vbeta and 13 Jbeta segments. Using its own MiXCR run on the immunoSEQ multiplex PCR reads, TCRdb lists one record per CDR3 protein. Among hundreds of thousands of distinct CDR3 sequences, 92% were seen once, and the ten largest hold approximately 0.13%. Germline CDR1 SGHAT, CDR2 FQNNGV. The CDR3 spans 13 residues. The germline V and J ends were trimmed by 7 bases and 3 bases, with 12 bases remaining between them. This entry belongs to a study of CD8 T cells in Susac syndrome. Findings of the study overall: Individuals included in the TCR sequencing and HLA analysis were acknowledged by the study to be relatively few in number.

The multiple sclerosis controls consisted of treatment-naive patients with relapsing-remitting disease, either stable or active. TEMRA cells underwent FACS enrichment and CD8+ and CD4+ T cells underwent negative isolation. Source material: CD8+ T cells from PBMCs. The chain employs TRBV11-2 and TRBJ2-5; TRBD2 might be the D (5 bases). This sequence was found in a human donor with multiple sclerosis. The CDR3, as DNA: TGTGCCAGCACCCCGGGGAGTGAAGAGACCCAGTACTTC. Its protein product is CASTPGSEETQYF.